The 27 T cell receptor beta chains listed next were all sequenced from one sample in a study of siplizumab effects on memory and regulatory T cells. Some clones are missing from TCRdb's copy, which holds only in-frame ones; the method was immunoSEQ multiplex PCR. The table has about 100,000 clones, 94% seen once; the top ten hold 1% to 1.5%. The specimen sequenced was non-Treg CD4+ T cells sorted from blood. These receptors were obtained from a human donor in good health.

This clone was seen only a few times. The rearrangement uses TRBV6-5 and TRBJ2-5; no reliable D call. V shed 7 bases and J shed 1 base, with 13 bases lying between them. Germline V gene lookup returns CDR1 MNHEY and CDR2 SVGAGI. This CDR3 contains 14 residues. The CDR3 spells CASKPTWAQETQYF. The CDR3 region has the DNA TGTGCCAGCAAACCAACGTGGGCCCAAGAGACCCAGTACTTC.

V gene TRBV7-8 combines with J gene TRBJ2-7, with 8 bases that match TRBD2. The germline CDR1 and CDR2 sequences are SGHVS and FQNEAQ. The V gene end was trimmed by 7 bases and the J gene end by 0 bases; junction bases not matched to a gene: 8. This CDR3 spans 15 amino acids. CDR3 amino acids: CASTAREGYSYEQYF. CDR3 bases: TGTGCCAGCACCGCCCGGGAGGGGTACTCCTACGAGCAGTACTTC.

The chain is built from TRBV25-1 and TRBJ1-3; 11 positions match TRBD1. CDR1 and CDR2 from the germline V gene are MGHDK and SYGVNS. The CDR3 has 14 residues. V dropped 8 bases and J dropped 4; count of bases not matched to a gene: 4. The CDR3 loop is CASVDRGQGNTIYF. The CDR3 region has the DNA TGTGCCAGCGTGGACAGGGGGCAGGGAAACACCATATATTTT.

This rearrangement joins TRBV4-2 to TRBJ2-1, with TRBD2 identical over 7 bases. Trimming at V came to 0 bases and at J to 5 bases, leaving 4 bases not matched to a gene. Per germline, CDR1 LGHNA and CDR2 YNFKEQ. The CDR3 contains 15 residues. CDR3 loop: CASSQDWRGNNEQFF. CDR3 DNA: TGTGCCAGCAGCCAAGATTGGCGGGGGAACAATGAGCAGTTCTTC.

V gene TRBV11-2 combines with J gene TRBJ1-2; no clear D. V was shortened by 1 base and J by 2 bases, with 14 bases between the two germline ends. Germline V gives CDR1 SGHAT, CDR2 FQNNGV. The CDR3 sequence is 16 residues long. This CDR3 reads CASSLGGAESNYGYTF. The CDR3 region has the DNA TGTGCCAGCAGCTTAGGAGGTGCGGAGAGCAACTATGGCTACACCTTC. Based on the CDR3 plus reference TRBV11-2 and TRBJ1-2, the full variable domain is EAGVAQSPRYKIIEKRQSVAFWCNPISGHATLYWYQQILGQGPKLLIQFQNNGVVDDSQLPKDRFSAERLKGVDSTLKIQPAKLEDSAVYLCASSLGGAESNYGYTFGSGTRLTVV.

The chain's CDR3 is CASSRDRSTDTQYF. DNA of the CDR3: TGTGCCAGTAGCCGGGACAGAAGCACAGATACGCAGTATTTT. This rearrangement joins TRBV19 to TRBJ2-3; 7 bases align to TRBD1. V was pared by 6 bases and J by 0 bases, with 3 bases of the junction left unmatched. Germline V CDR1 and CDR2: LNHDA, SQIVND (reference sequence). CDR3 size: 14 residues.

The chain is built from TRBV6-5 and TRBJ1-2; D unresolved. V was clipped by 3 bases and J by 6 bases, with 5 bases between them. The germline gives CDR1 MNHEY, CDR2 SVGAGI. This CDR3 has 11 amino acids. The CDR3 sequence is CASSYANGYTF. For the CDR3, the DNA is TGTGCCAGCAGTTATGCAAATGGCTACACCTTC.

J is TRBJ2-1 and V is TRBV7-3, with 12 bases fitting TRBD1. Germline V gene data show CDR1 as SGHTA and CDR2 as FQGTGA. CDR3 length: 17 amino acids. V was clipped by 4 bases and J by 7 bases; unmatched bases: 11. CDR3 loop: CASSSGTGGVNENEQFF. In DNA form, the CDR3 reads TGTGCCAGCAGCTCAGGGACAGGGGGCGTTAATGAAAATGAGCAGTTCTTC. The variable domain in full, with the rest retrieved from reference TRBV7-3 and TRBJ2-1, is GAGVSQTPSNKVTEKGKYVELRCDPISGHTALYWYRQSLGQGPEFLIYFQGTGAADDSGLPNDRFFAVRPEGSVSTLKIQRTERGDSAVYLCASSSGTGGVNENEQFFGPGTRLTVL.

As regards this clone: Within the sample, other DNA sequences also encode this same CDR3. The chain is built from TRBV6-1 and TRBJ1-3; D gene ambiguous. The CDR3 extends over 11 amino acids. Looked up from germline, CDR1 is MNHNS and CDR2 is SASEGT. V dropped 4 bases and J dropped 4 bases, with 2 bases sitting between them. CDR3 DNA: TGTGCCAGCAGTGTGGGAAACACCATATATTTT. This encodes CASSVGNTIYF.

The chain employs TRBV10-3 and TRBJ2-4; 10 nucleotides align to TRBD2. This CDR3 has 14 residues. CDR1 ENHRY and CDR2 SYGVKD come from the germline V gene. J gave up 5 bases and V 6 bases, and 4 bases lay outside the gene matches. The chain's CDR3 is CAISAGLAENIQYF. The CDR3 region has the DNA TGTGCCATCAGCGCCGGACTAGCGGAAAACATTCAGTACTTC.

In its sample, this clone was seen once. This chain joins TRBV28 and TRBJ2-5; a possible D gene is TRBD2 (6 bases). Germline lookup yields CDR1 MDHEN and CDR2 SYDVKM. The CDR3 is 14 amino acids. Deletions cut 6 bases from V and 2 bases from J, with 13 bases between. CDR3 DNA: TGTGCCAGCAGCACTAGCTGGTCTCAAGAGACCCAGTACTTC. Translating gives CASSTSWSQETQYF.

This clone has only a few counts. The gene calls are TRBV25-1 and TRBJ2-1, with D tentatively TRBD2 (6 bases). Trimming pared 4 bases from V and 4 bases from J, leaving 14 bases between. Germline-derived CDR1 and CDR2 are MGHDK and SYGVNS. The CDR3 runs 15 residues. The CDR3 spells CASSGGGAQYNEQFF. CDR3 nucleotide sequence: TGTGCCAGCAGTGGAGGAGGGGCTCAATACAATGAGCAGTTCTTC.

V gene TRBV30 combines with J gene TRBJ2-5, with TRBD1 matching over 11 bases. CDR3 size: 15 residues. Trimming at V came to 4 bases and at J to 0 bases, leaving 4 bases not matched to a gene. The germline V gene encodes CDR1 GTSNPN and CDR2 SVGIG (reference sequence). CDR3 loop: CAWTRTGGNQETQYF. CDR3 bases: TGTGCCTGGACGCGGACAGGGGGCAACCAAGAGACCCAGTACTTC.

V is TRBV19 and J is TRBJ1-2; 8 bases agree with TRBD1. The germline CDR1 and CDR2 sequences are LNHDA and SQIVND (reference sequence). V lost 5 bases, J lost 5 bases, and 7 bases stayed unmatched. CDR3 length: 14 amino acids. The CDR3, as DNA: TGTGCCAGTAGTGGGGGACAGGTCTTTTATGGCTACACCTTC. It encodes CASSGGQVFYGYTF.

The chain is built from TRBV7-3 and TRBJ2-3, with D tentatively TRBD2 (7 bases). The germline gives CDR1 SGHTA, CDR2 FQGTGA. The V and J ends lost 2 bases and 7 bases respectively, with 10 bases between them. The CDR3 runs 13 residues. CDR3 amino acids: CASSLEGGNTQYF. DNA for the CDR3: TGTGCCAGCAGCTTAGAGGGGGGGAATACGCAGTATTTT.

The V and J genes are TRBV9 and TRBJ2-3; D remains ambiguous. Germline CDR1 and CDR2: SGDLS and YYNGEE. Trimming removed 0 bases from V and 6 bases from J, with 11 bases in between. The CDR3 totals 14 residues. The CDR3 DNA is TGTGCCAGCAGCGTAGGATGGGCGGAGGATACGCAGTATTTT. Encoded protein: CASSVGWAEDTQYF.

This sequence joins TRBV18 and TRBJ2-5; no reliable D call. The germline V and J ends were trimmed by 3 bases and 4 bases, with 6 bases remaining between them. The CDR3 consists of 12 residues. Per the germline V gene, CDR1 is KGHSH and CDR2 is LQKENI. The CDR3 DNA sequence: TGTGCCAGCTCACCCTTAGGAGAGACCCAGTACTTC. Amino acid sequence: CASSPLGETQYF.

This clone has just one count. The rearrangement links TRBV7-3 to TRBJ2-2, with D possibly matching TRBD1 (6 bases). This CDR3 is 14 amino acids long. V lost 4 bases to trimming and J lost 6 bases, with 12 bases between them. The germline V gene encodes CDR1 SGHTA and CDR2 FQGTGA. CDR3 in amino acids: CASSYREGAGELFF. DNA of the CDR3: TGTGCCAGCAGCTACCGCGAGGGGGCCGGGGAGCTGTTTTTT.

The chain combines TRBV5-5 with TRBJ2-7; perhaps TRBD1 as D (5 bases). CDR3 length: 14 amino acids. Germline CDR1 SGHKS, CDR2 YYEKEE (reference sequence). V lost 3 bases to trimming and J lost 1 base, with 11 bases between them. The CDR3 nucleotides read TGTGCCAGCAGCTCATGGGGCACTTCCTACGAGCAGTACTTC. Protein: CASSSWGTSYEQYF. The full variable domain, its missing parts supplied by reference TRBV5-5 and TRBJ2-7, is DAGVTQSPTHLIKTRGQQVTLRCSPISGHKSVSWYQQVLGQGPQFIFQYYEKEERGRGNFPDRFSARQFPNYSSELNVNALLLGDSALYLCASSSWGTSYEQYFGPGTRLTVT.

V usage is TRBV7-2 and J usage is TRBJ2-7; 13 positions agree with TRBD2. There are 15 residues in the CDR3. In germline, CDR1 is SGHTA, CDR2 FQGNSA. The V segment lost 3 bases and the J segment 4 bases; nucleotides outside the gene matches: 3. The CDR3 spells CASSFTSGRAYEQYF. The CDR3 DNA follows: TGTGCCAGCAGCTTTACTAGCGGGAGGGCTTACGAGCAGTACTTC. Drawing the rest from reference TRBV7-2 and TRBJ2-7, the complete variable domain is GAGVSQSPSNKVTEKGKDVELRCDPISGHTALYWYRQSLGQGLEFLIYFQGNSAPDKSGLPSDRFSAERTGGSVSTLTIQRTQQEDSAVYLCASSFTSGRAYEQYFGPGTRLTVT.

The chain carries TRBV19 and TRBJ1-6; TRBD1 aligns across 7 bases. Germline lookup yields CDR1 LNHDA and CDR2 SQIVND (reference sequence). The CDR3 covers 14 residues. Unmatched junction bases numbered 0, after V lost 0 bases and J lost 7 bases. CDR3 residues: CASSIEQGNSPLHF. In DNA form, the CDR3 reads TGTGCCAGTAGTATAGAACAGGGGAATTCACCCCTCCACTTT.

This CDR3 is CASSPQSSDPGYTF. Here the CDR3 DNA reads TGTGCCAGCTCACCACAATCCAGCGACCCTGGCTACACCTTC. The chain uses TRBV18 and TRBJ1-2; D remains unclear. The germline V and J ends were trimmed by 1 base and 7 bases, with 13 bases remaining between them. The CDR3 runs to 14 residues. Germline V gives CDR1 KGHSH, CDR2 LQKENI.

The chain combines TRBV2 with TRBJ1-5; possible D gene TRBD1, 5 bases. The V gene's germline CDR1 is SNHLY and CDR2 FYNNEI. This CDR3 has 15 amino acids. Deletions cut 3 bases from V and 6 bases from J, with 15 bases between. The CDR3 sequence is CASSDYQGLIQPQHF. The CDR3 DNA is TGTGCCAGCAGTGACTATCAGGGATTAATTCAGCCCCAGCATTTT.

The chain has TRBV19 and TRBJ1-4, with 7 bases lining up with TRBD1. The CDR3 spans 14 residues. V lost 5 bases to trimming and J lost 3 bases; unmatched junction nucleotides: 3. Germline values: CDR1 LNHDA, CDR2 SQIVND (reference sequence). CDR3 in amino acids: CASSLGQPNEKLFF. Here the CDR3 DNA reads TGTGCCAGTAGTCTGGGACAGCCTAATGAAAAACTGTTTTTT.

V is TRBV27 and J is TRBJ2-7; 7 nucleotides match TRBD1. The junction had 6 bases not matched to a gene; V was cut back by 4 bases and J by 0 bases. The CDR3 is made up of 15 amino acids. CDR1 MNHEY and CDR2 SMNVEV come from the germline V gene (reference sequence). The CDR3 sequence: CASSSRDRISYEQYF. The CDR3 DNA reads TGTGCCAGCAGTTCCCGGGACAGAATCTCCTACGAGCAGTACTTC.

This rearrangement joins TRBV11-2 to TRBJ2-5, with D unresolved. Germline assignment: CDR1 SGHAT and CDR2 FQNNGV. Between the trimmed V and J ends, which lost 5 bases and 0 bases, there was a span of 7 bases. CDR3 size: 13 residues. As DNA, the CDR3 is TGTGCCAGCAGCCCGGGTCACCAAGAGACCCAGTACTTC. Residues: CASSPGHQETQYF. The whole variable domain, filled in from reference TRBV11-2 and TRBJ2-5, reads EAGVAQSPRYKIIEKRQSVAFWCNPISGHATLYWYQQILGQGPKLLIQFQNNGVVDDSQLPKDRFSAERLKGVDSTLKIQPAKLEDSAVYLCASSPGHQETQYFGPGTRLLVL.

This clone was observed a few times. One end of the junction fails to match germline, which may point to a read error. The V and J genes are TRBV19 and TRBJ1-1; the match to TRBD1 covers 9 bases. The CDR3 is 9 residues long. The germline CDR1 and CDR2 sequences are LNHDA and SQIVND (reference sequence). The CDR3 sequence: CALSLGQGF. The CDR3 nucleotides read TGTGCCCTCTCGCTGGGACAGGGTTTT.